This passage covers 14 T cell receptor beta chains from one sample sequenced in a study of radiotherapy plus CTLA-4 blockade in lung cancer. TCRdb's table, derived via immunoSEQ multiplex PCR, lists solely in-frame clones and lacks some. The sample includes tens of thousands of clones, about 90% seen only once; the top ten take about 2%. The sample consisted of peripheral blood, taken from a patient treated with radiotherapy plus ipilimumab. Source of these receptors: a human donor with non-small cell lung cancer who had a partial response to radiotherapy plus ipilimumab.

This clone was detected only once. The CDR3 here is CASSLSGANTGGETQYF. CDR3 in DNA: TGTGCCAGCAGCTTGAGCGGAGCGAACACTGGCGGAGAGACCCAGTACTTC. V usage is TRBV5-4 and J usage is TRBJ2-5, with D tentatively TRBD2 (5 bases). The CDR3 loop spans 17 amino acids. Germline values: CDR1 SGHNT, CDR2 YYREEE (reference sequence). With 1 base removed from V and 4 bases from J, the gap between germline ends came to 20 bases.

This rearrangement joins TRBV28 to TRBJ2-1; a weak D match, TRBD2 (7 bases). The CDR3 consists of 16 residues. Germline V gives CDR1 MDHEN, CDR2 SYDVKM. V lost 7 bases, J lost 0 bases, and 16 bases lay in between. The CDR3 sequence: CASTPGRGGSYNEQFF. The CDR3 DNA sequence: TGTGCCAGCACCCCGGGGAGGGGGGGCTCCTACAATGAGCAGTTCTTC.

This rearrangement joins TRBV7-8 to TRBJ2-5; 7 positions match TRBD2. The J call could be wrong; TRBJ2-7 is a better fit for the DNA end. CDR3 length equals 16 residues. Germline V lookup: CDR1 SGHVS, CDR2 FQNEAQ. The CDR3 region has the DNA TGTGCCAGCAGCCTGTTAGGTACTAGCGTTTACTACGAGCAGTACTTC. Its translation is CASSLLGTSVYYEQYF.

This chain uses TRBV28 with TRBJ1-2, with TRBD1 as a possible D gene (6 bases). V was cut by 5 bases and J by 9 bases, with 16 bases left in between. The CDR3 length is 13 residues. Germline V CDR1 and CDR2: MDHEN, SYDVKM. CDR3 bases: TGTGCCAGCAGTCTCACCGGGACACCACGCTACACCTTC. Amino acid sequence: CASSLTGTPRYTF.

This clone was counted between two and nine times. V is TRBV6-5 and J is TRBJ1-5; D is unresolved. Trimming removed 2 bases from V and 4 bases from J, with 6 bases in between. Germline V gene lookup returns CDR1 MNHEY and CDR2 SVGAGI. The CDR3 covers 13 residues. The CDR3 protein is CASSYTVNQPQHF. In nucleotides, the CDR3 is TGTGCCAGCAGTTACACGGTGAATCAGCCCCAGCATTTT.

V is TRBV5-1 and J is TRBJ2-7; no clear D gene. V lost 7 bases, J lost 1 base, and 12 bases lay in between. Germline V gene sequence: CDR1 SGHRS, CDR2 YFSETQ. The CDR3 is made up of 13 amino acids. The CDR3: CASGNDNSYEQYF. CDR3 coding DNA: TGCGCCAGCGGAAATGACAATTCCTACGAGCAGTACTTC. Together with reference TRBV5-1 and TRBJ2-7, the CDR3 gives the full variable domain: KAGVTQTPRYLIKTRGQQVTLSCSPISGHRSVSWYQQTPGQGLQFLFEYFSETQRNKGNFPGRFSGRQFSNSRSEMNVSTLELGDSALYLCASGNDNSYEQYFGPGTRLTVT.

This clone was recorded a few times. The chain couples TRBV28 to TRBJ2-2; no firm D call. There are 13 residues in the CDR3. V lost 4 bases to trimming and J lost 5 bases, with 8 bases between them. Germline loops: CDR1 MDHEN, CDR2 SYDVKM. This CDR3 reads CASSSRRTGELFF. The CDR3 DNA sequence: TGTGCCAGCAGTTCGCGTCGTACCGGGGAGCTGTTTTTT.

The rearrangement uses TRBV2 and TRBJ2-1; 8 bases map to TRBD1. The CDR3 consists of 14 residues. Germline lookup yields CDR1 SNHLY and CDR2 FYNNEI. V dropped 4 bases and J dropped 7; count of bases not matched to a gene: 6. The DNA of the CDR3 is TGTGCCAGCAGTGTGACAGGGGTGTTGAATGAGCAGTTCTTC. Residues: CASSVTGVLNEQFF.

The rearrangement joins TRBV4-3 to TRBJ1-4, with a weak D call TRBD1 (5 bases). The CDR3 is 16 amino acids. The V gene's germline CDR1 is LGHNA and CDR2 YSLEER. V gave up 0 bases and J gave up 5 bases, with 13 bases separating them. The CDR3 coding sequence is TGCGCCAGCAGCCAAGATTGGAGGCGGGGGAATGAAAAACTGTTTTTT. Translation gives CASSQDWRRGNEKLFF.

This clone was seen only once. The chain is built from TRBV14 and TRBJ2-7; 9 bases map to TRBD1. CDR3 length: 14 residues. Trimming at V came to 2 bases and at J to 7 bases, leaving 6 bases not matched to a gene. Germline loops: CDR1 SGHDN, CDR2 FVKESK. The CDR3 spells CASSQLGQGWEQYV. As DNA, the CDR3 is TGTGCCAGCAGCCAACTCGGACAGGGGTGGGAGCAGTACGTC.

J is TRBJ2-4 and V is TRBV19, with D perhaps matching TRBD1 (6 bases). The V gene lost 4 bases and the J gene lost 1 base, with 23 bases spanning the gap. Per germline, CDR1 LNHDA and CDR2 SQIVND (reference sequence). The CDR3 has 19 residues. The CDR3 is CASSTRQDLSDRAKNIQYF. In nucleotides, the CDR3 is TGTGCCAGTAGTACCAGACAGGATTTGAGCGATCGGGCCAAAAACATTCAGTACTTC.

The chain has TRBV19 and TRBJ2-3, with 13 bases lining up with TRBD2. Trimming took 6 bases from V and 3 from J; bases not matched to a gene: 3. The CDR3 is made up of 15 amino acids. Germline values: CDR1 LNHDA, CDR2 SQIVND (reference sequence). CDR3 sequence: CASRGLAGRTDTQYF. Here the CDR3 DNA reads TGTGCCAGTAGGGGACTAGCGGGAAGGACAGATACGCAGTATTTT.

This chain connects TRBV5-5 to TRBJ1-1, with a possible D match to TRBD1 (5 bases). Germline assignment: CDR1 SGHKS and CDR2 YYEKEE (reference sequence). The CDR3 covers 17 residues. V was cut by 4 bases and J by 0 bases, with 19 bases left in between. CDR3 sequence: CASSLHRGVEMNTEAFF. CDR3 coding DNA: TGTGCCAGCAGCCTCCATCGGGGGGTAGAGATGAACACTGAAGCTTTCTTT.

The CDR3 reads CASSARPTSYEQYF. CDR3 DNA sequence: TGTGCCAGCAGTGCCCGACCGACTTCCTACGAGCAGTACTTC. The V call is TRBV27, the J call TRBJ2-7; D unclear. This CDR3 spans 14 amino acids. Germline V CDR1 and CDR2: MNHEY, SMNVEV (reference sequence). V was cut by 5 bases and J by 1 base, with 12 bases left in between.